What follows are 24 T cell receptor beta chains derived from one specimen sequenced in a study of control samples from healthy donors and cancer patients. Using immunoSEQ multiplex PCR, the repertoire was profiled, and TCRdb retains in-frame clones only, with some absent. Seen here are 170,000 or so clones, 75% to 95% observed once, and the top ten hold 2%. Material for sequencing was blood. These receptors all stem from a woman in her forties in good health.

The genes are TRBV6-2 or TRBV6-3 and TRBJ2-1; D possibly corresponds to TRBD2 (5 bases). The V end lost 8 bases, the J end lost 9 bases, and 11 bases lay between the germline ends. Germline V gene lookup returns CDR1 MNHEY and CDR2 SVGEGT. This CDR3 comprises 11 residues. The CDR3 reads CASRSGGEQFF. DNA of the CDR3: TGTGCCAGCCGTTCCGGAGGTGAGCAGTTCTTC.

The gene calls are TRBV5-1 and TRBJ2-3; 8 bases map to TRBD1. Germline V gene lookup returns CDR1 SGHRS and CDR2 YFSETQ. The CDR3 contains 15 residues. The V and J ends lost 2 bases and 0 bases, in that order; junction bases with no gene match: 2. CDR3 DNA: TGCGCCAGCAGCTTAACAGGGGGGAGCACAGATACGCAGTATTTT. Its protein product is CASSLTGGSTDTQYF.

The chain is built from TRBV19 and TRBJ1-1, with 9 positions matching TRBD1. This CDR3 has 19 residues. Germline assignment: CDR1 LNHDA and CDR2 SQIVND (reference sequence). V trimming: 4 bases; J trimming: 6 bases; junction bases outside the gene matches: 21. The CDR3 DNA is TGTGCCAGTAGTACAACGTCGGGATGGACAGGGGTCACTCAACCTGAAGCTTTCTTT. Its translation is CASSTTSGWTGVTQPEAFF.

The CDR3 loop reads CTSSQDGLFSYEQYF. CDR3 nucleotide sequence: TGCACCAGCAGCCAAGATGGACTCTTTTCCTACGAGCAGTACTTC. The genes are TRBV1 and TRBJ2-7; TRBD2, the D gene given by the table, was not confirmed from the DNA. TRBV1 is a pseudogene segment. The CDR3 contains 15 residues.

The chain links TRBV12-3 or TRBV12-4 to TRBJ2-2; unclear D gene. The CDR3 is made up of 13 amino acids. V gave up 3 bases and J gave up 4 bases, with 6 bases separating them. The CDR3 nucleotides are TGTGCCAGCAGTTTTTTGAGCACCGGGGAGCTGTTTTTT. This gives the protein CASSFLSTGELFF.

The rearrangement uses TRBV7-9 and TRBJ2-1, with 10 nucleotides matching TRBD2. J was trimmed by 4 bases and V by 5 bases; bases with no gene match: 5. Per the germline V gene, CDR1 is SEHNR and CDR2 is FQNEAQ (reference sequence). The CDR3 is 15 residues long. Written as DNA, the CDR3 is TGTGCCAGCAGCGATCGACTAGCGGGTTACAATGAGCAGTTCTTC. Its translation is CASSDRLAGYNEQFF. Complete variable domain (other parts from reference TRBV7-9 and TRBJ2-1): DTGVSQNPRHKITKRGQNVTFRCDPISEHNRLYWYRQTLGQGPEFLTYFQNEAQLEKSRLLSDRFSAERPKGSFSTLEIQRTEQGDSAMYLCASSDRLAGYNEQFFGPGTRLTVL.

The rearrangement uses TRBV5-6 and TRBJ2-5, with D possibly being TRBD1 (6 bases). Germline V gives CDR1 SGHDT, CDR2 YYEEEE. The V gene lost 3 bases and the J gene lost 5 bases, with 14 bases spanning the gap. The length of the CDR3 is 14 residues. CDR3 sequence: CASSYTGPGETQYF. CDR3 DNA: TGTGCCAGCAGCTATACAGGGCCTGGGGAGACCCAGTACTTC. The entire variable domain, with the rest obtained from reference TRBV5-6 and TRBJ2-5, is as follows: DAGVTQSPTHLIKTRGQQVTLRCSPKSGHDTVSWYQQALGQGPQFIFQYYEEEERQRGNFPDRFSGHQFPNYSSELNVNALLLGDSALYLCASSYTGPGETQYFGPGTRLLVL.

This rearrangement joins TRBV19 to TRBJ2-3; D is perhaps TRBD2 (6 bases). Trimming stripped 1 base from V and 0 bases from J, with 11 bases between. The CDR3 spans 16 residues. Germline CDR1 is LNHDA and CDR2 is SQIVND (reference sequence). The chain's CDR3 is CASSIGGAGSTDTQYF. The DNA for the CDR3 is TGTGCCAGTAGTATAGGCGGGGCAGGAAGCACAGATACGCAGTATTTT.

The gene calls are TRBV6-2 or TRBV6-3 and TRBJ2-1; no reliable D call. Trimming pared 5 bases from V and 6 bases from J, leaving 17 bases between. Germline V lookup: CDR1 MNHEY, CDR2 SVGEGT. The CDR3 covers 15 residues. In DNA, the CDR3 is TGTGCCAGCAGTCCAACTCAATTCTCGGGCAATGAGCAGTTCTTC. Its protein is CASSPTQFSGNEQFF.

The chain is built from TRBV4-2 and TRBJ1-3; unclear D gene. CDR3 length equals 13 residues. The V end lost 0 bases, the J end lost 3 bases, and 3 bases lay between the germline ends. Germline lookup yields CDR1 LGHNA and CDR2 YNFKEQ. Here the CDR3 reads CASSQDSGNTIYF. The CDR3, as DNA: TGTGCCAGCAGCCAAGATAGTGGAAACACCATATATTTT.

This rearrangement joins TRBV4-1 to TRBJ1-3, with a possible D match to TRBD1 (5 bases). Germline V gives CDR1 MGHRA, CDR2 YSYEKL. V dropped 2 bases and J dropped 0 bases, with 17 bases sitting between them. This CDR3 is 18 amino acids long. CDR3 coding DNA: TGCGCCAGCAGCCAAACCCTTCCCCCTGGGGGCTCTGGAAACACCATATATTTT. This translates into CASSQTLPPGGSGNTIYF.

The chain uses TRBV6-5 and TRBJ2-2; 7 bases align to TRBD1. CDR1 and CDR2 from the germline V gene are MNHEY and SVGAGI. The ends lost 2 bases at V and 6 bases at J; junction bases unmatched: 3. This CDR3 has 14 amino acids. The chain's CDR3 is CASSYRGRAGELFF. The CDR3 DNA reads as TGTGCCAGCAGTTACAGGGGGCGAGCCGGGGAGCTGTTTTTT.

The J gene is TRBJ2-2, the V gene TRBV5-1, with a weak D call TRBD1 (5 bases). V shed 0 bases and J shed 4 bases, with 10 bases lying between them. The CDR3 extends over 15 amino acids. Germline CDR1 is SGHRS and CDR2 is YFSETQ. The CDR3 sequence: CASSLVGAFTGELFF. DNA for the CDR3: TGCGCCAGCAGCTTGGTTGGGGCTTTCACCGGGGAGCTGTTTTTT.

This clone showed up just once. CDR3 DNA sequence: TGCGCCAGCAGCCTGGGAACAGGTGGGCCTAACTATGGCTACACCTTC. This encodes CASSLGTGGPNYGYTF. The chain has TRBV5-1 and TRBJ1-2; D possibly corresponds to TRBD1 (5 bases). The length of the CDR3 is 16 residues. Germline V gene lookup returns CDR1 SGHRS and CDR2 YFSETQ. Deletions cut 4 bases from V and 0 bases from J, with 16 bases between.

This chain connects TRBV19 to TRBJ2-3; D is uncertain. Trimming took 8 bases from V and 2 from J, leaving 11 bases between them. The germline gives CDR1 LNHDA, CDR2 SQIVND (reference sequence). This CDR3 comprises 13 residues. CDR3 sequence (DNA): TGTGCCAGTGGATACGGGTTCACAGATACGCAGTATTTT. This gives the protein CASGYGFTDTQYF.

The chain carries TRBV19 and TRBJ1-5, with 9 bases aligning to TRBD1. Germline V gives CDR1 LNHDA, CDR2 SQIVND (reference sequence). Trimming cost V 1 base and J 3 bases; bases outside gene matches: 4. CDR3 length: 16 residues. For the CDR3, the DNA is TGTGCCAGTAGTATAGGTGGGACAGGGTACAATCAGCCCCAGCATTTT. It yields the protein CASSIGGTGYNQPQHF.

The rearrangement links TRBV18 to TRBJ2-5; tentative D call: TRBD1 (6 bases). V lost 2 bases and J lost 5, with 9 bases in between. This CDR3 has 13 amino acids. Germline loops: CDR1 KGHSH, CDR2 LQKENI. The DNA for the CDR3 is TGTGCCAGCTCACCAGCAGGGGTGGAGACCCAGTACTTC. Its translation: CASSPAGVETQYF.

This clone was seen just once. J is TRBJ2-5 and V is TRBV20-1; 7 bases map to TRBD2. Germline V lookup: CDR1 DFQATT, CDR2 SNEGSKA (reference sequence). The junction had 4 bases not matched to a gene; V was cut back by 5 bases and J by 7 bases. The CDR3 contains 11 residues. CDR3 sequence reads: CSALREVTQYF. DNA of the CDR3: TGCAGTGCTCTTCGGGAGGTGACCCAGTACTTC.

The chain employs TRBV6-5 and TRBJ2-7; the match to TRBD1 covers 9 bases. With 2 bases clipped from V and 3 bases from J, the junction kept 8 bases outside the gene matches. Germline lookup yields CDR1 MNHEY and CDR2 SVGAGI. This CDR3 has 16 residues. CDR3 bases: TGTGCCAGCAGTTACCGTTCCAAGACAGGGGGCTACGAGCAGTACTTC. Protein product: CASSYRSKTGGYEQYF.

This sequence joins TRBV3-1 (or the pseudogene TRBV3-2) and TRBJ2-1; tentative D call: TRBD2 (6 bases). Germline V gives CDR1 LGHDT, CDR2 YNNKEL (reference sequence). V was cut by 4 bases and J by 4 bases, with 14 bases left in between. The CDR3 contains 15 residues. CDR3 sequence reads: CASSPSSGGYNEQFF. The CDR3, as DNA: TGTGCCAGCAGCCCCTCCTCCGGGGGATACAATGAGCAGTTCTTC.

V is TRBV5-4 and J is TRBJ2-3, with 8 positions matching TRBD2. CDR3 length equals 16 residues. Germline V gene data show CDR1 as SGHNT and CDR2 as YYREEE (reference sequence). The trim removed 3 bases at V and 3 bases at J, leaving 9 bases unmatched. The CDR3 reads CASSWGTSGATDTQYF. As DNA, the CDR3 is TGTGCCAGCAGCTGGGGGACTAGTGGAGCTACAGATACGCAGTATTTT. Filled out from reference TRBV5-4 and TRBJ2-3, the complete variable domain reads ETGVTQSPTHLIKTRGQQVTLRCSSQSGHNTVSWYQQALGQGPQFIFQYYREEENGRGNFPPRFSGLQFPNYSSELNVNALELDDSALYLCASSWGTSGATDTQYFGPGTRLTVL.

The chain recombines TRBV18 with TRBJ2-1, with TRBD1 matching 9 bases. J was trimmed by 6 bases and V by 0 bases; bases with no gene match: 9. Germline V gives CDR1 KGHSH, CDR2 LQKENI. The CDR3 covers 17 residues. CDR3 in amino acids: CASSPPGKGQGRNEQFF. DNA for the CDR3: TGTGCCAGCTCACCACCGGGGAAGGGACAGGGTCGCAATGAGCAGTTCTTC.

This chain uses TRBV29-1 with TRBJ2-5, with 12 bases identical to TRBD2. Germline V gives CDR1 SQVTM, CDR2 ANQGSEA. The CDR3 length is 13 residues. V shed 7 bases and J 5 bases; nucleotides not matched to a gene: 5. This CDR3 is CSGLAGGMETQYF. The DNA of the CDR3 is TGCAGCGGCCTAGCGGGGGGGATGGAGACCCAGTACTTC.

The chain recombines TRBV6-5 with TRBJ2-7; the D is unclear. Germline CDR1 is MNHEY and CDR2 is SVGAGI. Deletions cut 0 bases from V and 0 bases from J, with 9 bases between. This CDR3 is built from 15 residues. As DNA, the CDR3 is TGTGCCAGCAGTTACTCCCCCGATTACTCCTACGAGCAGTACTTC. This codes for CASSYSPDYSYEQYF.